Below, 31 T cell receptor beta chains from the same sample are listed, as sequenced in a study of blood T cell repertoires in COVID-19 (TCRdb year 2020). Library creation used the immunoSEQ multiplex PCR assay. What TCRdb holds here is the immuneACCESS table cut down to in-frame rearrangements. Part of the clones is not present; checked against another copy, under half of the missing clones reflect an unresolved V gene, and the others are unexplained. This sample lists about 210,000 clones; approximately 80% were detected once. The ten largest clones add up to around 2% of the sample. The specimen sequenced was peripheral blood. Receptors originate from a man in his forties who had recovered from COVID-19.

This clone appeared once. This chain joins TRBV12-3 or TRBV12-4 and TRBJ1-2, with D possibly matching TRBD1 (5 bases). V was clipped by 4 bases and J by 4 bases, with 10 bases between them. The CDR3 is 13 amino acids. CDR3 amino acids: CASSSRVVYGYTF. In nucleotides, the CDR3 is TGTGCCAGCAGTTCCAGGGTGGTCTATGGCTACACCTTC.

This chain links TRBV5-1 with TRBJ2-5; weak D call: TRBD1 (6 bases). The CDR3 extends over 15 amino acids. Germline V gene lookup returns CDR1 SGHRS and CDR2 YFSETQ. The V gene lost 4 bases and the J gene lost 4 bases, with 17 bases spanning the gap. The CDR3 loop is CASSLQGSGGETQYF. The CDR3 DNA reads as TGCGCCAGCAGCCTACAGGGAAGTGGGGGAGAGACCCAGTACTTC.

This clone appeared once. Here the CDR3 DNA reads TGCGCCAGCAGTGACGGGGGAACGGAGACCCAGTACTTC. It yields the protein CASSDGGTETQYF. This chain joins TRBV5-1 and TRBJ2-5; possible D gene TRBD2, 6 bases. The V gene's germline CDR1 is SGHRS and CDR2 YFSETQ. This CDR3 has 13 amino acids. Trimming left V 5 bases short and J 5 bases short, with 13 bases between.

This clone was seen once. The V and J genes are TRBV9 and TRBJ2-1; 8 nucleotides line up with TRBD2. This CDR3 region has 14 residues. Germline-derived CDR1 and CDR2 are SGDLS and YYNGEE. Trimming cost V 0 bases and J 7 bases; bases outside gene matches: 3. The CDR3 DNA sequence: TGTGCCAGCAGCGTAGCGGCTAGCGGGAATGAGCAGTTCTTC. This sequence encodes CASSVAASGNEQFF.

The chain joins TRBV7-2 to TRBJ2-1; unclear D gene. V lost 1 base and J 6 bases, leaving 10 bases between the germline ends. Per germline, CDR1 SGHTA and CDR2 FQGNSA. CDR3 length: 14 amino acids. CDR3 amino acids: CASSLDQTPNEQFF. The CDR3 DNA sequence: TGTGCCAGCAGCTTAGATCAGACACCCAATGAGCAGTTCTTC. The full variable domain, in which reference TRBV7-2 and TRBJ2-1 provide the parts outside the CDR3, is GAGVSQSPSNKVTEKGKDVELRCDPISGHTALYWYRQSLGQGLEFLIYFQGNSAPDKSGLPSDRFSAERTGGSVSTLTIQRTQQEDSAVYLCASSLDQTPNEQFFGPGTRLTVL.

CDR3 amino acids: CASSLQGARMETQYF. The CDR3 bases are TGTGCCAGCAGCCTCCAGGGGGCGCGAATGGAGACCCAGTACTTC. The chain employs TRBV9 and TRBJ2-5, with 8 positions matching TRBD1. The CDR3 sequence is 15 residues long. Germline CDR1 SGDLS, CDR2 YYNGEE. V shed 4 bases and J 5 bases; nucleotides not matched to a gene: 10.

The chain employs TRBV9 and TRBJ1-1; D unresolved. CDR1 is SGDLS, CDR2 YYNGEE, per germline. V lost 4 bases to trimming and J lost 3 bases, with 13 bases between them. The CDR3 is 14 residues long. CDR3 in amino acids: CASSYNSRDTEAFF. CDR3 in DNA: TGTGCCAGCAGCTATAACTCGAGGGACACTGAAGCTTTCTTT. The whole variable domain, remainder taken from reference TRBV9 and TRBJ1-1, is DSGVTQTPKHLITATGQRVTLRCSPRSGDLSVYWYQQSLDQGLQFLIQYYNGEERAKGNILERFSAQQFPDLHSELNLSSLELGDSALYFCASSYNSRDTEAFFGQGTRLTVV.

This clone was counted between two and nine times. CDR3: CASFGSGANVLTF. The CDR3 DNA reads as TGTGCCAGTTTCGGCTCTGGGGCCAACGTCCTGACTTTC. The chain recombines TRBV28 with TRBJ2-6; unclear D gene. Trimming shortened V by 9 bases and J by 0 bases, and 6 bases separated the two germline ends. This CDR3 has 13 amino acids. Germline V gene data show CDR1 as MDHEN and CDR2 as SYDVKM.

This clone was found a few times. The V call is TRBV3-1 (or the pseudogene TRBV3-2), the J call TRBJ2-7; TRBD2 aligns across 14 bases. The CDR3 totals 19 residues. The germline CDR1 and CDR2 sequences are LGHDT and YNNKEL (reference sequence). The junction had 11 bases not matched to a gene; V was cut back by 4 bases and J by 0 bases. The CDR3 spells CASSRRLAGGPPSSYEQYF. In DNA form, the CDR3 reads TGTGCCAGCAGCCGCCGACTAGCGGGAGGGCCCCCCTCCTCCTACGAGCAGTACTTC.

The rearrangement uses TRBV5-1 and TRBJ2-3; TRBD2 matches at 9 bases. V lost 1 base, J lost 9 bases, and 6 bases stayed unmatched. The CDR3 is 14 residues long. Germline values: CDR1 SGHRS, CDR2 YFSETQ. The CDR3 sequence is CASSLLAGDVTQYF. CDR3 bases: TGCGCCAGCAGCTTGTTAGCGGGAGACGTGACGCAGTATTTT.

This chain links TRBV7-9 with TRBJ2-5; D unclear. Trimming took 1 base from V and 10 from J, leaving 10 bases between them. Germline CDR1 and CDR2: SEHNR and FQNEAQ (reference sequence). CDR3 length: 12 residues. CDR3: CASSLGPSYQYF. The DNA of the CDR3 is TGTGCCAGCAGCTTAGGCCCGAGTTACCAGTACTTC.

The chain couples TRBV7-2 to TRBJ2-1; 11 nucleotides line up with TRBD2. CDR3 size: 15 residues. Germline-derived CDR1 and CDR2 are SGHTA and FQGNSA. The V and J ends lost 6 bases and 5 bases, in that order; junction bases with no gene match: 6. This CDR3 reads CASSVGLAEDNEQFF. The CDR3 DNA reads TGTGCCAGCAGTGTGGGACTAGCGGAAGACAATGAGCAGTTCTTC.

The chain joins TRBV11-2 to TRBJ2-3; 9 nucleotides line up with TRBD2. V gave up 4 bases and J gave up 1 base; unmatched junction bases: 6. The CDR3 loop spans 16 amino acids. Germline V gene lookup returns CDR1 SGHAT and CDR2 FQNNGV. CDR3: CASSSGTSRRTDTQYF. CDR3 DNA: TGTGCCAGCAGCTCTGGGACTAGCAGACGCACAGATACGCAGTATTTT.

The chain employs TRBV7-2 and TRBJ1-3; no reliable D call. V dropped 1 base and J dropped 0 bases, with 7 bases sitting between them. Germline loops: CDR1 SGHTA, CDR2 FQGNSA. This CDR3 contains 15 residues. The CDR3 region is CASSLGVGSGNTIYF. For the CDR3, the DNA is TGTGCCAGCAGCTTAGGAGTTGGCTCTGGAAACACCATATATTTT.

The rearrangement uses TRBV10-3 and TRBJ2-3; 9 nucleotides match TRBD1. CDR3 length equals 16 residues. Trimming removed 4 bases from V and 2 bases from J; junction bases left unmatched: 7. CDR1 is ENHRY, CDR2 SYGVKD, per germline. CDR3 protein: CAISGTGDSVTDTQYF. The CDR3 region has the DNA TGTGCCATCAGTGGGACAGGGGATTCGGTCACAGATACGCAGTATTTT.

The chain has TRBV30 and TRBJ1-6, with D possibly being TRBD1 (5 bases). V was trimmed by 0 bases and J by 13 bases, leaving 19 bases between them. This CDR3 has 15 residues. Germline-derived CDR1 and CDR2 are GTSNPN and SVGIG (reference sequence). The CDR3 bases are TGTGCCTGGAGTGTACGGGGGGTTACAGCGGGGCCCCTCCACTTT. Translation gives CAWSVRGVTAGPLHF.

This clone was seen only a few times. The chain has TRBV5-1 and TRBJ1-1, with D possibly TRBD1 on 5 matching bases. Germline-derived CDR1 and CDR2 are SGHRS and YFSETQ. V was shortened by 0 bases and J by 1 base, with 10 bases between the two germline ends. CDR3 size: 15 residues. The CDR3 bases are TGCGCCAGCAGCTTGGGGTTCGGACAGAACACTGAAGCTTTCTTT. It translates to CASSLGFGQNTEAFF.

The chain links TRBV15 to TRBJ2-7; D may be TRBD1 (5 bases). The CDR3 contains 16 residues. With 1 base removed from V and 3 bases from J, the gap between germline ends came to 16 bases. Germline CDR1 and CDR2: LNHNV and YYDKDF (reference sequence). CDR3 loop: CATSRVGAASRYEQYF. The CDR3, as DNA: TGTGCCACCAGCAGAGTAGGGGCAGCCTCGCGCTACGAGCAGTACTTC.

This chain's CDR3 is CASSLSGTAPRGYTF. The CDR3 region has the DNA TGCGCCAGCAGCTTGTCCGGGACAGCCCCTAGGGGCTACACCTTC. This chain connects TRBV5-1 to TRBJ1-2; 7 bases are shared with TRBD1. V gave up 1 base and J gave up 8 bases; unmatched junction bases: 11. CDR3 length: 15 residues. The germline gives CDR1 SGHRS, CDR2 YFSETQ.

The V gene is TRBV9, the J gene TRBJ2-3, with 10 bases lining up with TRBD2. V was pared by 0 bases and J by 3 bases, with 4 bases of the junction left unmatched. CDR1 and CDR2 from the germline V gene are SGDLS and YYNGEE. The length of the CDR3 is 16 residues. CDR3 DNA: TGTGCCAGCAGCGTAGGGACTAGCGGAACGACAGATACGCAGTATTTT. Amino acid sequence: CASSVGTSGTTDTQYF.

The V and J genes are TRBV9 and TRBJ1-1; D might be TRBD1 (6 bases). Germline V gives CDR1 SGDLS, CDR2 YYNGEE. CDR3 length equals 13 residues. Trimming stripped 0 bases from V and 8 bases from J, with 11 bases between. In nucleotides, the CDR3 is TGTGCCAGCAGCGTAGCCCCAACAGGGGAAGCTTTCTTT. Translation: CASSVAPTGEAFF.

This chain connects TRBV6-5 to TRBJ2-7, with TRBD1 matching over 7 bases. The CDR3 is 16 residues long. Germline V CDR1 and CDR2: MNHEY, SVGAGI. V trimming: 0 bases; J trimming: 0 bases; junction bases outside the gene matches: 5. The CDR3 nucleotides read TGTGCCAGCAGTTACTCCGGACAGGTTCCCTCCTACGAGCAGTACTTC. Protein product: CASSYSGQVPSYEQYF.

The chain links TRBV5-1 to TRBJ2-5; TRBD2 agrees at 9 bases. The V segment lost 4 bases and the J segment 5 bases; nucleotides outside the gene matches: 6. The CDR3 extends over 14 amino acids. CDR1 and CDR2 from the germline V gene are SGHRS and YFSETQ. This chain's CDR3 is CASSIGLAKETQYF. The DNA for the CDR3 is TGCGCCAGCAGCATCGGACTAGCGAAGGAGACCCAGTACTTC.

This clone was seen once. The V and J genes are TRBV7-8 and TRBJ2-3; D perhaps matches TRBD1 (6 bases). Deletions cut 5 bases from V and 0 bases from J, with 12 bases between. The CDR3 length is 15 residues. The germline V gene has CDR1 SGHVS and CDR2 FQNEAQ. The CDR3 spells CASSPQGTSTDTQYF. The CDR3 nucleotides read TGTGCCAGCAGCCCACAGGGTACTAGCACAGATACGCAGTATTTT. Drawing the rest from reference TRBV7-8 and TRBJ2-3, the complete variable domain is GAGVSQSPRYKVAKRGQDVALRCDPISGHVSLFWYQQALGQGPEFLTYFQNEAQLDKSGLPSDRFFAERPEGSVSTLKIQRTQQEDSAVYLCASSPQGTSTDTQYFGPGTRLTVL.

CDR3: CASSLFAGAGNTIYF. The CDR3 region has the DNA TGTGCCAGCAGCTTGTTCGCAGGGGCCGGAAACACCATATATTTT. The chain joins TRBV5-6 to TRBJ1-3; D is perhaps TRBD1 (6 bases). The germline V gene has CDR1 SGHDT and CDR2 YYEEEE. There are 15 residues in the CDR3. Deletions cut 1 base from V and 4 bases from J, with 12 bases between.

This clone was detected only once. The CDR3 nucleotides are TGTGCCAGCAGCCAAGGAGTTACGGGAGAGGGTGAAAAACTGTTTTTT. It specifies CASSQGVTGEGEKLFF. The J gene is TRBJ1-4, the V gene TRBV3-1 (or the pseudogene TRBV3-2); D remains ambiguous. The CDR3 totals 16 residues. V was trimmed by 1 base and J by 7 bases, leaving 16 bases between them. Germline V lookup: CDR1 LGHDT, CDR2 YNNKEL (reference sequence).

The chain joins TRBV7-8 to TRBJ1-1; D might be TRBD1 (6 bases). Trimming left V 5 bases short and J 1 base short, with 11 bases between. Germline V gene data show CDR1 as SGHVS and CDR2 as FQNEAQ. The CDR3 has 14 amino acids. CDR3 in DNA: TGTGCCAGCAGCCCGGCGGGGGCGAACACTGAAGCTTTCTTT. Translation: CASSPAGANTEAFF.

A few counts support this clone. CDR3 residues: CASSAVTGSGRNTEAFF. As DNA, the CDR3 is TGTGCCAGCAGCGCAGTGACAGGGTCCGGAAGGAACACTGAAGCTTTCTTT. V is TRBV11-3 and J is TRBJ1-1; 7 positions match TRBD1. The germline V gene has CDR1 SGHNT and CDR2 YENEEA. Unmatched junction bases numbered 13, after V lost 5 bases and J lost 1 base. This CDR3 comprises 17 residues.

This clone came up once. The V and J genes are TRBV6-2 or TRBV6-3 and TRBJ1-1; 9 positions agree with TRBD1. V lost 6 bases to trimming and J lost 5 bases; unmatched junction nucleotides: 10. In germline, CDR1 is MNHEY, CDR2 SVGEGT. The CDR3 is 15 amino acids. The CDR3 reads CASSDPGTGYTEAFF. CDR3 DNA sequence: TGTGCCAGCAGCGACCCCGGGACAGGGTATACTGAAGCTTTCTTT.

In DNA, the CDR3 is TGTGCCAGCTCGGGTGCATACAATGAGCAGTTCTTC. As protein: CASSGAYNEQFF. The rearrangement joins TRBV12-3 or TRBV12-4 to TRBJ2-1; D unresolved. The CDR3 consists of 12 residues. The V gene lost 8 bases and the J gene lost 4 bases, with 9 bases spanning the gap.

This clone occurred a few times. The chain couples TRBV10-3 to TRBJ1-1; 7 bases are shared with TRBD1. The CDR3 contains 13 residues. CDR1 and CDR2 from the germline V gene are ENHRY and SYGVKD. The V segment lost 0 bases and the J segment 7 bases; nucleotides outside the gene matches: 2. Here the CDR3 reads CAISESRDSEAFF. The DNA of the CDR3 is TGTGCCATCAGTGAGTCCCGGGACAGTGAAGCTTTCTTT.